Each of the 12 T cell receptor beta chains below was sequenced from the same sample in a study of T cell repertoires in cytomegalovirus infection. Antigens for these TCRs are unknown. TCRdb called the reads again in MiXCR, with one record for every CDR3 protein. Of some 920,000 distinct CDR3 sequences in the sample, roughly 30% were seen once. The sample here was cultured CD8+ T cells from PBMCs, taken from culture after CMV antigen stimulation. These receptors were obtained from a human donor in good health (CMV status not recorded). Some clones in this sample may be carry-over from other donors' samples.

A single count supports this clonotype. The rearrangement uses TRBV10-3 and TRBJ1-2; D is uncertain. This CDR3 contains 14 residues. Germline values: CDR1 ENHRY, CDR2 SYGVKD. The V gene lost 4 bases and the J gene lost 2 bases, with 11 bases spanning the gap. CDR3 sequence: CAISAVGENYGYTF. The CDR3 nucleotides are TGTGCCATCAGTGCTGTCGGTGAGAACTATGGCTACACCTTC.

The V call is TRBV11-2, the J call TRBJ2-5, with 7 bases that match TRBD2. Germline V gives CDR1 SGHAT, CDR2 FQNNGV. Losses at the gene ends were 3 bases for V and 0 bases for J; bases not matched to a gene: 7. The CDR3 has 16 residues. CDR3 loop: CASSFPPLADQETQYF. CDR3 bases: TGTGCCAGCAGCTTCCCACCCCTAGCGGACCAAGAGACCCAGTACTTC.

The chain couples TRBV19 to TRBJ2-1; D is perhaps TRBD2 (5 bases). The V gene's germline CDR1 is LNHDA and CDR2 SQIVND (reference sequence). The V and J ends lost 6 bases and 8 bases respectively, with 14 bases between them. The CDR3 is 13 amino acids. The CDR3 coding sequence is TGTGCCAGTAGAGGGTCGGGGTACGATGAGCAGTTCTTC. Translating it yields CASRGSGYDEQFF.

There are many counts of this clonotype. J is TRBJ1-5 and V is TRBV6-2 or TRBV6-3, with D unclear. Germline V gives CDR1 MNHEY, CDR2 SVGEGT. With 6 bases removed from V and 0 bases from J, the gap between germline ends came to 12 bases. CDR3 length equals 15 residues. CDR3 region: CASSPGGDSNQPQHF. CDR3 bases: TGTGCCAGCAGCCCTGGCGGGGATAGCAATCAGCCCCAGCATTTT.

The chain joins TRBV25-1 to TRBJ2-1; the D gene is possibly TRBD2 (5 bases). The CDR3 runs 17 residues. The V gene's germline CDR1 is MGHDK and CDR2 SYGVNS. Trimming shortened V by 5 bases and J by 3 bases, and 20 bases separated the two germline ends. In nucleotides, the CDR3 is TGTGCCAGCAGTCTCATCGGGGATGGGCCCAGCTACAATGAGCAGTTCTTC. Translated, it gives CASSLIGDGPSYNEQFF. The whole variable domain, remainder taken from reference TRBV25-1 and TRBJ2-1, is EADIYQTPRYLVIGTGKKITLECSQTMGHDKMYWYQQDPGMELHLIHYSYGVNSTEKGDLSSESTVSRIRTEHFPLTLESARPSHTSQYLCASSLIGDGPSYNEQFFGPGTRLTVL.

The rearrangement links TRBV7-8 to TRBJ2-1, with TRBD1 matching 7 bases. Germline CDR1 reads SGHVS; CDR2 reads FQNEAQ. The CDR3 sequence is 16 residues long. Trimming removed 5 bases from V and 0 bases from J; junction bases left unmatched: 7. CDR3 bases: TGTGCCAGCAGCAAGAGGGGGACAGTCTCCTACAATGAGCAGTTCTTC. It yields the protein CASSKRGTVSYNEQFF.

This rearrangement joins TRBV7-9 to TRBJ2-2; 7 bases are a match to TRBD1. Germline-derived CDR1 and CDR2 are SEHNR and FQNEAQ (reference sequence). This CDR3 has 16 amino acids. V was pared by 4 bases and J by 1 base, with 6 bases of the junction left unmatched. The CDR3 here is CASSYFGTVNTGELFF. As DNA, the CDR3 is TGTGCCAGCAGCTACTTCGGGACAGTGAACACCGGGGAGCTGTTTTTT.

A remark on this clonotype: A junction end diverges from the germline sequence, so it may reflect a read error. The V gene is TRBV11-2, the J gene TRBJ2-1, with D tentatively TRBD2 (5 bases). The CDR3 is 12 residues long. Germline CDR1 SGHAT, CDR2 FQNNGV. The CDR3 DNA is TGTGTCAGCATGGCGGGTGGCAATGAGCAGTTCTTC. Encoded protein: CVSMAGGNEQFF.

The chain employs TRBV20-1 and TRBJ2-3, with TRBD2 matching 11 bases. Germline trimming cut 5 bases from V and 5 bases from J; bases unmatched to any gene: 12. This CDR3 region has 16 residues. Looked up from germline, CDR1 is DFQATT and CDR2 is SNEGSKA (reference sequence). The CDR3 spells CSARRLAGSPGDTQYF. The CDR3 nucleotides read TGCAGTGCTCGACGACTAGCGGGGAGTCCGGGAGATACGCAGTATTTT.

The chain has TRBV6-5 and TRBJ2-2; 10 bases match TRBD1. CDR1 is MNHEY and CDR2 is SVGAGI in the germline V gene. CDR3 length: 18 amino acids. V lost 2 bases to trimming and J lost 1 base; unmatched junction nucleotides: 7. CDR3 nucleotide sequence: TGTGCCAGCAGTTACCGGGACAGGGGAACCCTGAACACCGGGGAGCTGTTTTTT. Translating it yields CASSYRDRGTLNTGELFF.

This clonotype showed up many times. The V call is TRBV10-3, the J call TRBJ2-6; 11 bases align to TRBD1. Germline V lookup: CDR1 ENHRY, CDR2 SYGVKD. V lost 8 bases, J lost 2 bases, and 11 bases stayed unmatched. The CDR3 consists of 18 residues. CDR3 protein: CAIGESGQGVPGANVLTF. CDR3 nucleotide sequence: TGTGCCATCGGAGAGTCGGGACAGGGGGTCCCTGGGGCCAACGTCCTGACTTTC.

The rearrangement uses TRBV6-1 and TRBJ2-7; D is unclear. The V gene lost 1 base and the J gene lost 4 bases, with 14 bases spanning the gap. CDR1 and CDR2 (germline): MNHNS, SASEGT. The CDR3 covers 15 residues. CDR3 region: CASSEDRVLRYEQYV. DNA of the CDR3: TGTGCCAGCAGTGAAGATAGGGTTCTTCGTTACGAGCAGTACGTC.